The clone carrying this TCR beta chain was observed many times. This record belongs to a study of CD8+CD57+ T cells in acquired aplastic anemia. Turning to the study itself: Roughly 3 ug was the average amount of DNA from sorted CD4+ and CD8+ cells.

Using genomic DNA as the template, TCR beta VDJ and CDR3 profiling was carried out. TCRdb itself ran the reads through MiXCR, one entry per CDR3 protein. Of about 210,000 distinct CDR3 sequences listed, approximately 35% are singletons. Germline CDR1 reads SQVTM; CDR2 reads ANQGSEA. V lost 5 bases and J 5 bases, leaving 18 bases between the germline ends. The CDR3 is 14 residues long. The sample was sorted CD4+, CD8+, or CD8+CD57+ T cells (not recorded which) from PBMCs. V usage is TRBV29-1 and J usage is TRBJ1-2, with a tentative D call TRBD1 (5 bases). The TCR was taken from a human donor in good health, serving as a control. CDR3 loop: CSVRLLGGDYGYTF. In DNA form, the CDR3 reads TGCAGCGTTCGCCTGTTGGGAGGGGATTATGGCTACACCTTC.